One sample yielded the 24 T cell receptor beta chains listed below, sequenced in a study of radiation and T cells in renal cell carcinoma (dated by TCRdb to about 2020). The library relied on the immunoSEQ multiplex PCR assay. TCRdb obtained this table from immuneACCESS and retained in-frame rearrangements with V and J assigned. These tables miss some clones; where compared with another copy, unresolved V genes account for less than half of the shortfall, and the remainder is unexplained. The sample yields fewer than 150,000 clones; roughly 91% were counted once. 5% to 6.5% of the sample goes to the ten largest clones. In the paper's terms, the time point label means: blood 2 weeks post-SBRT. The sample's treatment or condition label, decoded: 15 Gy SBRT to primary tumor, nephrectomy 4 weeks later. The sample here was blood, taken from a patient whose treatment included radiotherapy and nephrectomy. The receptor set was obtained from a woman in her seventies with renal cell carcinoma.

The CDR3 coding sequence is TGTGCCAGCAGTGACAGGGGGCAGGGGAACACTGAAGCTTTCTTT. This gives the protein CASSDRGQGNTEAFF. The chain has TRBV6-1 and TRBJ1-1, with TRBD1 matching over 8 bases. The CDR3 consists of 15 residues. Germline assignment: CDR1 MNHNS and CDR2 SASEGT. J lost 1 base, V lost 3 bases, and 4 bases had no gene match.

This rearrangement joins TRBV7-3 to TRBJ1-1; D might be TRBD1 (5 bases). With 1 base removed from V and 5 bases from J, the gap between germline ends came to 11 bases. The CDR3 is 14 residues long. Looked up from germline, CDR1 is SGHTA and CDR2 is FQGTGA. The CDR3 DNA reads TGTGCCAGCAGCTTAAAGGGGCTCGGGACTGAAGCTTTCTTT. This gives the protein CASSLKGLGTEAFF.

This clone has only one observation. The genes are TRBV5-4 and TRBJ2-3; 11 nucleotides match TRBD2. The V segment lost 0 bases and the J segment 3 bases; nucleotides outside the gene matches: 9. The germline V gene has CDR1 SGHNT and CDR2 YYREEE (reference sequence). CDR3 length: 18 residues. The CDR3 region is CASSLGSSGGLRTDTQYF. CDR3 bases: TGTGCCAGCAGCTTGGGGTCTAGCGGGGGGTTACGGACAGATACGCAGTATTTT.

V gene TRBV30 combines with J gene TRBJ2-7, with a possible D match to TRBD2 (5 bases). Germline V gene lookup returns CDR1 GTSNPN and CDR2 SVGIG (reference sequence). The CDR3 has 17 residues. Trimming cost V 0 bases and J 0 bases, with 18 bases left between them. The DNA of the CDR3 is TGTGCCTGGAGTGTAAGCCTGGGGAGTCCCAACTCCTACGAGCAGTACTTC. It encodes CAWSVSLGSPNSYEQYF.

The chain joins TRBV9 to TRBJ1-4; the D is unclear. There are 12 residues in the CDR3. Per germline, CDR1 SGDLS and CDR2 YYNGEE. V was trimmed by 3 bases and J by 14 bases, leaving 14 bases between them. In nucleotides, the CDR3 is TGTGCCAGCAGCGCCGACCCTGGACGGCTGTTTTTT. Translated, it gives CASSADPGRLFF.

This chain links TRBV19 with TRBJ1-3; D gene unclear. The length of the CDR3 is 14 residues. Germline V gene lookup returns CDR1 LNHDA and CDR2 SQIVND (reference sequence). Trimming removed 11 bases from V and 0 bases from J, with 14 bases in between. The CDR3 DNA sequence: TGTGCCTCGACACGGCCGGACTCTGGAAACACCATATATTTT. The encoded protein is CASTRPDSGNTIYF.

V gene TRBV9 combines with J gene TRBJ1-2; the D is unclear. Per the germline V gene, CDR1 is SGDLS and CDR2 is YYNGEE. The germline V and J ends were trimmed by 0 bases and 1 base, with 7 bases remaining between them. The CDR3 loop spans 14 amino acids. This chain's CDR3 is CASSVGHSNYGYTF. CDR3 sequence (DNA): TGTGCCAGCAGCGTAGGGCACAGTAACTATGGCTACACCTTC.

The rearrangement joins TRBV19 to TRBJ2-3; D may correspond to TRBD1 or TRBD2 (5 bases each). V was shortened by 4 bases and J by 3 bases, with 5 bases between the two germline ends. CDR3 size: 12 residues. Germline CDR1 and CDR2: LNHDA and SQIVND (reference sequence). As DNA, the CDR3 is TGTGCCAGTAGTAGGGGGACAGATACGCAGTATTTT. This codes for CASSRGTDTQYF. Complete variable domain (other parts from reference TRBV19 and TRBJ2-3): DGGITQSPKYLFRKEGQNVTLSCEQNLNHDAMYWYRQDPGQGLRLIYYSQIVNDFQKGDIAEGYSVSREKKESFPLTVTSAQKNPTAFYLCASSRGTDTQYFGPGTRLTVL.

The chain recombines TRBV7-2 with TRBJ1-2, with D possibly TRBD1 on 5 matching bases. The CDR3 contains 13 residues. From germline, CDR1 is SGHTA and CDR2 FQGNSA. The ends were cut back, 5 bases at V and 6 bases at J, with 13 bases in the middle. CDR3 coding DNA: TGTGCCAGCAGCCCGACTCGGGGGGATGGCTACACCTTC. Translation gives CASSPTRGDGYTF.

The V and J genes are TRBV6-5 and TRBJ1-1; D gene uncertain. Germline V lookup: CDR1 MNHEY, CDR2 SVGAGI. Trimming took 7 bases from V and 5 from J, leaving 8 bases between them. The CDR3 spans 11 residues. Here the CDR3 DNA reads TGTGCCAGCACCCGGACGACTGAAGCTTTCTTT. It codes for CASTRTTEAFF.

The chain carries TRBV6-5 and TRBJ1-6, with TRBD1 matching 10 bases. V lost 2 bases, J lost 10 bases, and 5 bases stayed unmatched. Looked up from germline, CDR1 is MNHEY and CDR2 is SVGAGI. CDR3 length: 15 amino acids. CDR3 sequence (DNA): TGTGCCAGCAGTTACAGGGGACAGGGGACCTCACCCCTCCACTTT. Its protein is CASSYRGQGTSPLHF.

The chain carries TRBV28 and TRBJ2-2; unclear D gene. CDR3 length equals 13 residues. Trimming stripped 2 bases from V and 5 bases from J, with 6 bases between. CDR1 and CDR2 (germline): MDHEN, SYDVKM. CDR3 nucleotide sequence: TGTGCCAGCAGTTTACGGGCAACCGGGGAGCTGTTTTTT. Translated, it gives CASSLRATGELFF.

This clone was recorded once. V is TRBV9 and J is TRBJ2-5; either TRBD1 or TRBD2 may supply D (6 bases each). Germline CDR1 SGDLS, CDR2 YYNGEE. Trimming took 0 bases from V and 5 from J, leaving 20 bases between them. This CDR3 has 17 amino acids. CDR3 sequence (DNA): TGTGCCAGCAGCGTAGCGGGGGCAGGTAGGGGAAAGGAGACCCAGTACTTC. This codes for CASSVAGAGRGKETQYF.

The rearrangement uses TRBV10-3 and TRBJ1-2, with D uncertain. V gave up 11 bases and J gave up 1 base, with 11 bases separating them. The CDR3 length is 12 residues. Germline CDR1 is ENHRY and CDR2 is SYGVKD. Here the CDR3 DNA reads TGTGCCCTAAGGGCGGGTAACTATGGCTACACCTTC. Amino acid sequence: CALRAGNYGYTF.

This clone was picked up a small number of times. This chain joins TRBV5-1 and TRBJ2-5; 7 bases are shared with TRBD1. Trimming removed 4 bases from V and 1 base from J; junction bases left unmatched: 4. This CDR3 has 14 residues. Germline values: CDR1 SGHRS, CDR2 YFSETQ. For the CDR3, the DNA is TGCGCCAGCAGCCTGAGGGACAGCCAAGAGACCCAGTACTTC. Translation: CASSLRDSQETQYF.

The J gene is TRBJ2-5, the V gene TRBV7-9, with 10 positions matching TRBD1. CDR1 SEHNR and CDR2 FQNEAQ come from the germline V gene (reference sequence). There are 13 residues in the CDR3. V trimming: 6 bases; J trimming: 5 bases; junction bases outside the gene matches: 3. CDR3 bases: TGTGCCAGCAGTCGGACAGGGGGGGAGACCCAGTACTTC. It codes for CASSRTGGETQYF.

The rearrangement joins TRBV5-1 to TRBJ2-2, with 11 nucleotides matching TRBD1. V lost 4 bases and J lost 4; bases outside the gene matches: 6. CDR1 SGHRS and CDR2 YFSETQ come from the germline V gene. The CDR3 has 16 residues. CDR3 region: CASSPTGQGATGELFF. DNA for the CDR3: TGCGCCAGCAGCCCCACCGGACAGGGGGCCACCGGGGAGCTGTTTTTT. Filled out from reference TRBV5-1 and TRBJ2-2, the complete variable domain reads KAGVTQTPRYLIKTRGQQVTLSCSPISGHRSVSWYQQTPGQGLQFLFEYFSETQRNKGNFPGRFSGRQFSNSRSEMNVSTLELGDSALYLCASSPTGQGATGELFFGEGSRLTVL.

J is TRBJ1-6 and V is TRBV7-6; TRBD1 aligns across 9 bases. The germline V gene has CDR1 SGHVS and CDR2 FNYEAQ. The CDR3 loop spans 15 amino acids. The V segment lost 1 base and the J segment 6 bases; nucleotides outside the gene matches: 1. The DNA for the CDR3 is TGTGCCAGCAGCTTAGTGGGACAGGGTAATTCACCCCTCCACTTT. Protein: CASSLVGQGNSPLHF.

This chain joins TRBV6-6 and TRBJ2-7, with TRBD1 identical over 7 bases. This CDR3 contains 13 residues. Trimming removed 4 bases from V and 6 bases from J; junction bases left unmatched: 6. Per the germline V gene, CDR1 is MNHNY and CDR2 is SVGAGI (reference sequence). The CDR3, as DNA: TGTGCCAGCAGTTTCCGGACAGGCGGCGAGCAGTACTTC. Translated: CASSFRTGGEQYF.

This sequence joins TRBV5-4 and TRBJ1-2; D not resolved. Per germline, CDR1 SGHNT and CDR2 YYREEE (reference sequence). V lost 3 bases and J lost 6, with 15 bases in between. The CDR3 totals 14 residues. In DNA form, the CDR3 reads TGTGCCAGCAGCTCAACCCAGGTTAAGCATGGCTACACCTTC. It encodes CASSSTQVKHGYTF.

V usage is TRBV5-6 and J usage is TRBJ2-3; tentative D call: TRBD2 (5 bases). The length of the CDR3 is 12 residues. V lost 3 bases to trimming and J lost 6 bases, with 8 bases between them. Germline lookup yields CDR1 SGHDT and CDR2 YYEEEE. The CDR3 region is CASSYSGDTQYF. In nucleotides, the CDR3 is TGTGCCAGCAGCTATTCGGGGGATACGCAGTATTTT.

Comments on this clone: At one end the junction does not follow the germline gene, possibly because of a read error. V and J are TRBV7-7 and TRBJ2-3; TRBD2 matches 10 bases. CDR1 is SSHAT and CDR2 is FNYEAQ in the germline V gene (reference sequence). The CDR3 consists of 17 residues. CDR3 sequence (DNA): TGTGCTAGCAGCTTATCTCTCCGGGGACTAGCGCCTGATACGCAGTATTTT. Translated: CASSLSLRGLAPDTQYF. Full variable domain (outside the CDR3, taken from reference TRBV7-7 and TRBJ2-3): GAGVSQSPRYKVTKRGQDVTLRCDPISSHATLYWYQQALGQGPEFLTYFNYEAQPDKSGLPSDRFSAERPEGSISTLTIQRTEQRDSAMYRCASSLSLRGLAPDTQYFGPGTRLTVL.

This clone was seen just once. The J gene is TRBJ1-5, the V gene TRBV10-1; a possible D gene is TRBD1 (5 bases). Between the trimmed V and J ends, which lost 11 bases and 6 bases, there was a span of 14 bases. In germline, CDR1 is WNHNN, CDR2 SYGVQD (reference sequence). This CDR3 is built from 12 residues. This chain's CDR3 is CAGTSFGQPQHF. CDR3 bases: TGCGCCGGGACCTCTTTTGGTCAGCCCCAGCATTTT.

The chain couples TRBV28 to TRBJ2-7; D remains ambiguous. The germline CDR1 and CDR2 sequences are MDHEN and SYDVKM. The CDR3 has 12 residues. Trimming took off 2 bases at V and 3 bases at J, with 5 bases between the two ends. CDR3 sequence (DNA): TGTGCCAGCAGTTTACGGCACTACGAGCAGTACTTC. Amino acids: CASSLRHYEQYF.